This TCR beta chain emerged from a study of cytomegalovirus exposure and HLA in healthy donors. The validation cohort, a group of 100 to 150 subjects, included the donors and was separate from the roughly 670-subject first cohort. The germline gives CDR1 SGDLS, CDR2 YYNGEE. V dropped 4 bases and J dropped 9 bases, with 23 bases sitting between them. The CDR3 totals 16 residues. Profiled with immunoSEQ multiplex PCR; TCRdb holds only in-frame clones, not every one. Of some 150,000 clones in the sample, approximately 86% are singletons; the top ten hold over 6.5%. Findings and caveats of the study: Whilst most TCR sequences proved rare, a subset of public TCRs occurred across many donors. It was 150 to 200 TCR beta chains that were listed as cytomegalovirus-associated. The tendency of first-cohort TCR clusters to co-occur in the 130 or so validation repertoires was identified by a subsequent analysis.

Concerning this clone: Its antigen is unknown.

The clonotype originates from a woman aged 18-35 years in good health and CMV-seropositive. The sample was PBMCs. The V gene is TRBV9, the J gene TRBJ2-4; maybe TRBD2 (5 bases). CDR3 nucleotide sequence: TGTGCCAGCAGCCGTAGCCCCGATGTGAGGGTGGGCATTCAGTACTTC. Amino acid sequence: CASSRSPDVRVGIQYF.